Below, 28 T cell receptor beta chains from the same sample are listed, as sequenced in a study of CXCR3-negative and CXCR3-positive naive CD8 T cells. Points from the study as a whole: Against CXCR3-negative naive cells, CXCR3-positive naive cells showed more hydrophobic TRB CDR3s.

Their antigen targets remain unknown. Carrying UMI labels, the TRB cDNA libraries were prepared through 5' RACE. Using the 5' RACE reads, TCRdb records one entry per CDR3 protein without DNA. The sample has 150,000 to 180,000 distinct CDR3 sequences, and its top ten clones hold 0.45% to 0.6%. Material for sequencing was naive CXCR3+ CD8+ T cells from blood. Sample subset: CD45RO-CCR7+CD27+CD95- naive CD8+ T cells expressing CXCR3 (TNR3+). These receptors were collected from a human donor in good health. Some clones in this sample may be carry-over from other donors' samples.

CDR3 loop: CSVEGAGTESYEQYF. The chain has TRBV29-1 and TRBJ2-7; the D call of TRBD2 rests on TCRdb alone, since no DNA is present to check it. The CDR3 totals 15 residues. The germline V gene has CDR1 SQVTM and CDR2 ANQGSEA.

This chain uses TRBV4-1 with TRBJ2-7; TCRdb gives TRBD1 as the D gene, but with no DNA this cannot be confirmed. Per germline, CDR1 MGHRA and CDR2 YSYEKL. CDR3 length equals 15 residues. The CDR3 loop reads CASSQVVRDMYEQYF.

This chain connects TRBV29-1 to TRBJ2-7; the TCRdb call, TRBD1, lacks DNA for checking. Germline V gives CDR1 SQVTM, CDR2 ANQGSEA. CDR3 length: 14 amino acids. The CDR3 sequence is CSVGFFGTPYEQYF.

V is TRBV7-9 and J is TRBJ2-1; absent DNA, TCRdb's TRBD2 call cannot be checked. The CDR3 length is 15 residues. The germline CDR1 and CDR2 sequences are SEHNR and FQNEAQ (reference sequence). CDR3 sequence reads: CASRGTSGFYNEQFF.

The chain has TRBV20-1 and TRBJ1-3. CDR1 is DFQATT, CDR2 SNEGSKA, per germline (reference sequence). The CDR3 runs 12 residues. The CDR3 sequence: CSAITEGNTIYF.

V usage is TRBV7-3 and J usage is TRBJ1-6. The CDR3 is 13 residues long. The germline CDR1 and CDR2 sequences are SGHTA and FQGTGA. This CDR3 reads CASSLNVNSPLHF. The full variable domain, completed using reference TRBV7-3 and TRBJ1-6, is GAGVSQTPSNKVTEKGKYVELRCDPISGHTALYWYRQSLGQGPEFLIYFQGTGAADDSGLPNDRFFAVRPEGSVSTLKIQRTERGDSAVYLCASSLNVNSPLHFGNGTRLTVT.

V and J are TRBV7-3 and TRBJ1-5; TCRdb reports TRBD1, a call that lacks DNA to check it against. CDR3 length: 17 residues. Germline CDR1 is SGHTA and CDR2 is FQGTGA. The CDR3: CASSLIRTGGCDQPQHF.

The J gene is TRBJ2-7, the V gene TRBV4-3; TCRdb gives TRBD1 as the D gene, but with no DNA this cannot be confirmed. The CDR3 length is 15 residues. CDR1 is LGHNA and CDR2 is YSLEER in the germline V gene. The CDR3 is CASSQVGQAGYEQYF.

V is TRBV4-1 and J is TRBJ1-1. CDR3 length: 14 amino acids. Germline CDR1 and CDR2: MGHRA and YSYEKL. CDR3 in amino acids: CASSQIVPGTEAFF.

The CDR3 region is CASSILQISNSPLHF. V and J are TRBV28 and TRBJ1-6. Germline assignment: CDR1 MDHEN and CDR2 SYDVKM. The CDR3 contains 15 residues.

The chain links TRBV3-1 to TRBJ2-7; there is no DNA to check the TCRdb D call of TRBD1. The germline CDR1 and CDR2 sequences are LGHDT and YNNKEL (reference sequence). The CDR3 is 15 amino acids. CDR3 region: CASSPRDRGTYEQYF.

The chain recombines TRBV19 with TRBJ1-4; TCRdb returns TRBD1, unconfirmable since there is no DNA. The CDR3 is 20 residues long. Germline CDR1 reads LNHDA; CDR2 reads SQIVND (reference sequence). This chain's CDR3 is CASTDEQGADPFATNEKLFF.

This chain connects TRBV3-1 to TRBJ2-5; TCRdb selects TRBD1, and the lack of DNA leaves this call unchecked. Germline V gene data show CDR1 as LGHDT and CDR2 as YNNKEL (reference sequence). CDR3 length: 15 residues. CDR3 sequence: CASSQDTGIGETQYF.

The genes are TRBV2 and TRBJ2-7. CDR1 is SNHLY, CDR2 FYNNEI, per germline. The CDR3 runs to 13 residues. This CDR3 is CASSEAYSYEQYF.

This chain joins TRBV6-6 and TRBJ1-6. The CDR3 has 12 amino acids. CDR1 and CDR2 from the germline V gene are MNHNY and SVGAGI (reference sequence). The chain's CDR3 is CASSSSGTPLHF.

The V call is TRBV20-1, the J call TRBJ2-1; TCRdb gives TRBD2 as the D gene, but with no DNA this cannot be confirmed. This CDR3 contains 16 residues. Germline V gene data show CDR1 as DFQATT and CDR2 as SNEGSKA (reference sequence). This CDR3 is CSARDLAGGWYNEQFF.

The CDR3 loop is CSVVVVWGQQYF. This sequence joins TRBV29-1 and TRBJ2-7. The CDR3 extends over 12 amino acids. Looked up from germline, CDR1 is SQVTM and CDR2 is ANQGSEA.

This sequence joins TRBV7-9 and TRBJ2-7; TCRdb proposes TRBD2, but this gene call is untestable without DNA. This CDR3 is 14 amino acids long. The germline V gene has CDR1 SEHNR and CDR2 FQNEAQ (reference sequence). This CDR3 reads CASSEDSGSYEQYF.

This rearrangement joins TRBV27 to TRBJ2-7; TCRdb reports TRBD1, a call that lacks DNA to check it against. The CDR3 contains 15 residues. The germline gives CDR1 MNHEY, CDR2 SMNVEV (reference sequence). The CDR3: CASSLYGGAGNEQYF.

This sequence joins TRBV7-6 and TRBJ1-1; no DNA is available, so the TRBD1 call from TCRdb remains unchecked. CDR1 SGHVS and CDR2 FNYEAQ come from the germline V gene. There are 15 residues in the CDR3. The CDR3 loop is CASSLGDRQYTEAFF.

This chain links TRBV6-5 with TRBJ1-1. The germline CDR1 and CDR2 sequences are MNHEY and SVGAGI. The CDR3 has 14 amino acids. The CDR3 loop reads CASSYAQMFPEAFF.

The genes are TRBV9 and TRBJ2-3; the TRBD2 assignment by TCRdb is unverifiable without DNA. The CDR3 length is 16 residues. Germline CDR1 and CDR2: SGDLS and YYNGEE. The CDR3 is CASSVEVSGATDTQYF.

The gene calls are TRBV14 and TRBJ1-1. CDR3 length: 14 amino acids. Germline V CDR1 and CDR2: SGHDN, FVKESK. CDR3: CASSQDLTSTEAFF.

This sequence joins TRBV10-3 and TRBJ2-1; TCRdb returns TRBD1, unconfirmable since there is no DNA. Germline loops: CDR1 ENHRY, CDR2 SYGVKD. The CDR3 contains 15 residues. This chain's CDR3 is CAIREPGVIYNEQFF.

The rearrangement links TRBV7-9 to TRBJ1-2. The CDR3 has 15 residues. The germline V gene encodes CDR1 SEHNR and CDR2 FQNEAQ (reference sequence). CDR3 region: CASSLGTGTDYGYTF.

The CDR3 sequence is CASRATGNYGYTF. This chain connects TRBV2 to TRBJ1-2; TCRdb lists TRBD1, though no DNA is available to test this call. Per germline, CDR1 SNHLY and CDR2 FYNNEI. CDR3 length: 13 amino acids.

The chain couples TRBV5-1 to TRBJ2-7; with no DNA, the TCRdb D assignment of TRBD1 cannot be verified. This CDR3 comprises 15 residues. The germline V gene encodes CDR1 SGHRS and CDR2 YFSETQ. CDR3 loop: CASSPGAQGSYEQYF.

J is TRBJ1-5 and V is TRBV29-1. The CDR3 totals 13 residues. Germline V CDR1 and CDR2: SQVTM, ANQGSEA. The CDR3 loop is CSVELGSNQPQHF.